A single TCR beta chain is shown here with its context. TCRdb keeps only in-frame clones here, not all; method: immunoSEQ multiplex PCR. The profile shows 35,000 to 50,000 clones, roughly 90% of them singletons. The source of the sample is a study of blood T cell repertoires in COVID-19. The TCR originated in a man aged 60 to 75 with active COVID-19. Sequences were obtained from peripheral blood.

Written as DNA, the CDR3 is TGTGCCAGCAGTTTATTACAGGGCGGCTACGAGCAGTACTTC. This sequence encodes CASSLLQGGYEQYF. The J gene is TRBJ2-7, the V gene TRBV28, with TRBD1 as a possible D gene (6 bases). The length of the CDR3 is 14 residues. Germline V lookup: CDR1 MDHEN, CDR2 SYDVKM. Deletions cut 1 base from V and 3 bases from J, with 10 bases between. Drawing the rest from reference TRBV28 and TRBJ2-7, the complete variable domain is DVKVTQSSRYLVKRTGEKVFLECVQDMDHENMFWYRQDPGLGLRLIYFSYDVKMKEKGDIPEGYSVSREKKERFSLILESASTNQTSMYLCASSLLQGGYEQYFGPGTRLTVT.